The 25 T cell receptor beta chains in this list originate from one sample, sequenced in a study of blood T cell repertoires in COVID-19. The table came from immunoSEQ multiplex PCR; TCRdb's copy has only in-frame clones and leaves some out. Of around 20,000 clones listed, approximately 88% were seen once; the top ten hold around 5.5%. The sequenced material came from peripheral blood. The origin of the receptors is a human donor in a cohort sampled during active COVID-19.

The chain couples TRBV27 to TRBJ1-2; D possibly corresponds to TRBD1 (5 bases). This CDR3 contains 13 residues. The germline gives CDR1 MNHEY, CDR2 SMNVEV (reference sequence). Trimming shortened V by 4 bases and J by 2 bases, and 8 bases separated the two germline ends. CDR3 DNA: TGTGCCAGCAGTTGGGGGGGGAACTATGGCTACACCTTC. This gives the protein CASSWGGNYGYTF.

The chain recombines TRBV21-1 with TRBJ1-1; the DNA was not compared with TRBD1, the D call given in the table. TRBV21-1 has pseudogene status. CDR3 length: 18 amino acids. The CDR3 DNA reads TGTGCCAGCAGCAAAGTCAGCAGGGGTGGAGTGCGGCGGACTGAAGCTTTCTTT. It codes for CASSKVSRGGVRRTEAFF.

J is TRBJ2-1 and V is TRBV3-1 (or the pseudogene TRBV3-2); 14 bases are a match to TRBD2. The trim removed 2 bases at V and 7 bases at J, leaving 10 bases unmatched. This CDR3 region has 18 residues. Per germline, CDR1 LGHDT and CDR2 YNNKEL (reference sequence). The CDR3 loop reads CASSQRGTSGSWRNEQFF. Here the CDR3 DNA reads TGTGCCAGCAGCCAACGGGGGACTAGCGGGAGTTGGAGAAATGAGCAGTTCTTC.

The chain has TRBV6-6 and TRBJ1-1, with 9 bases matching TRBD1. Per germline, CDR1 MNHNY and CDR2 SVGAGI (reference sequence). Trimming took 5 bases from V and 4 from J; bases not matched to a gene: 8. The length of the CDR3 is 15 residues. The CDR3 coding sequence is TGTGCCAGCAGTCCCCCGCCGGGACAGGGCACTGAAGCTTTCTTT. It specifies CASSPPPGQGTEAFF.

The genes are TRBV7-9 and TRBJ2-5; possible D gene TRBD2, 5 bases. The CDR3 sequence is 12 residues long. V was shortened by 8 bases and J by 0 bases, with 7 bases between the two germline ends. The V gene's germline CDR1 is SEHNR and CDR2 FQNEAQ (reference sequence). CDR3 protein: CASQRDQETQYF. In nucleotides, the CDR3 is TGTGCCAGCCAGAGGGACCAAGAGACCCAGTACTTC.

The genes are TRBV5-4 and TRBJ2-6, with TRBD1 as a possible D gene (6 bases). Germline lookup yields CDR1 SGHNT and CDR2 YYREEE (reference sequence). Trimming took 10 bases from V and 2 from J, leaving 13 bases between them. The CDR3 has 14 amino acids. The CDR3, as DNA: TGTGCCGTTCGAGGGGGACCTGGGGCCAACGTCCTGACTTTC. Amino acid sequence: CAVRGGPGANVLTF. Based on the CDR3 plus reference TRBV5-4 and TRBJ2-6, the full variable domain is ETGVTQSPTHLIKTRGQQVTLRCSSQSGHNTVSWYQQALGQGPQFIFQYYREEENGRGNFPPRFSGLQFPNYSSELNVNALELDDSALYLCAVRGGPGANVLTFGAGSRLTVL.

This clone was picked up one time. The genes are TRBV28 and TRBJ1-4, with 10 positions matching TRBD1. The ends lost 6 bases at V and 8 bases at J; junction bases unmatched: 9. The CDR3 length is 15 residues. Germline CDR1 MDHEN, CDR2 SYDVKM. The CDR3 sequence: CASRKTGTGVEKLFF. The CDR3 nucleotides are TGTGCCAGCAGGAAAACCGGGACAGGGGTGGAAAAACTGTTTTTT.

The chain carries TRBV11-2 and TRBJ2-7; 9 bases fit TRBD1. Germline lookup yields CDR1 SGHAT and CDR2 FQNNGV. The CDR3 runs to 14 residues. The trim removed 4 bases at V and 6 bases at J, leaving 7 bases unmatched. CDR3 nucleotides: TGTGCCAGCAGCTCCCCGGGACAGGGTAGCGAGCAGTACTTC. The encoded protein is CASSSPGQGSEQYF.

The chain recombines TRBV12-3 or TRBV12-4 with TRBJ2-7; maybe TRBD1 (6 bases). The CDR3 loop spans 12 amino acids. V dropped 6 bases and J dropped 3 bases, with 9 bases sitting between them. Here the CDR3 reads CASSPQGYEQYF. The DNA of the CDR3 is TGTGCCAGCAGCCCACAGGGCTACGAGCAGTACTTC.

The J gene is TRBJ2-7, the V gene TRBV19; TRBD2 might be the D (5 bases). Germline V gives CDR1 LNHDA, CDR2 SQIVND (reference sequence). Trimming took off 3 bases at V and 7 bases at J, with 25 bases between the two ends. The CDR3 has 17 residues. The CDR3, as DNA: TGTGCCAGTAGTATGGGAATCGGGGTAACACAAGCGAAAGAGCAGTACTTC. Protein sequence: CASSMGIGVTQAKEQYF.

This clone was picked up one time. The J gene is TRBJ2-5, the V gene TRBV7-6; 11 nucleotides align to TRBD2. This CDR3 region has 17 residues. V shed 3 bases, J shed 5 bases, and the junction held 11 bases outside the gene matches. CDR1 is SGHVS and CDR2 is FNYEAQ in the germline V gene. CDR3 residues: CASSFLLAGAREETQYF. The CDR3 nucleotides read TGTGCCAGCAGCTTCCTACTAGCGGGAGCGAGGGAGGAGACCCAGTACTTC.

In this sample, this clone turned up once. V usage is TRBV7-9 and J usage is TRBJ1-2; 11 positions agree with TRBD1. This CDR3 region has 17 residues. Trimming cost V 0 bases and J 6 bases; bases outside gene matches: 9. Germline V gives CDR1 SEHNR, CDR2 FQNEAQ (reference sequence). The CDR3 nucleotides are TGTGCCAGCAGCTTAGCGAACCCGGGACAGGGGGTCAATGGCTACACCTTC. Translation gives CASSLANPGQGVNGYTF.

The rearrangement joins TRBV19 to TRBJ2-7, with 7 bases matching TRBD2. V shed 5 bases, J shed 6 bases, and the junction held 7 bases outside the gene matches. Germline assignment: CDR1 LNHDA and CDR2 SQIVND (reference sequence). CDR3 length: 13 amino acids. CDR3 sequence reads: CASSGLRGGEQYF. The CDR3 coding sequence is TGTGCCAGTAGTGGATTGCGCGGGGGCGAGCAGTACTTC.

The chain couples TRBV30 to TRBJ1-5, with TRBD1 matching 9 bases. This CDR3 spans 14 amino acids. CDR1 and CDR2 from the germline V gene are GTSNPN and SVGIG (reference sequence). Losses at the gene ends were 2 bases for V and 9 bases for J; bases not matched to a gene: 8. The CDR3 DNA is TGTGCCTGGAGTTTACAGGGGGCCAACAGGCCCCAGCATTTT. It specifies CAWSLQGANRPQHF.

V and J are TRBV9 and TRBJ1-1, with a tentative D call TRBD1 (5 bases). The CDR3 length is 13 residues. Trimming shortened V by 1 base and J by 3 bases, and 7 bases separated the two germline ends. Per the germline V gene, CDR1 is SGDLS and CDR2 is YYNGEE. The CDR3 DNA reads as TGTGCCAGCAGCGTACTGACAGACACTGAAGCTTTCTTT. The encoded protein is CASSVLTDTEAFF.

This clone was counted only a few times. V gene TRBV27 combines with J gene TRBJ1-5; D is uncertain. Trimming removed 3 bases at V and 4 bases at J, with 7 bases between. Germline lookup yields CDR1 MNHEY and CDR2 SMNVEV (reference sequence). The CDR3 is made up of 13 amino acids. The CDR3 sequence is CASSFGGNQPQHF. CDR3 in DNA: TGTGCCAGCAGTTTCGGAGGGAATCAGCCCCAGCATTTT.

The chain combines TRBV28 with TRBJ2-7; 7 bases are a match to TRBD2. Germline trimming cut 3 bases from V and 0 bases from J; bases unmatched to any gene: 5. CDR3 length: 15 residues. In germline, CDR1 is MDHEN, CDR2 SYDVKM. The CDR3 here is CASSFLAESSYEQYF. The CDR3, as DNA: TGTGCCAGCAGTTTTCTAGCGGAAAGCTCCTACGAGCAGTACTTC.

This rearrangement joins TRBV27 to TRBJ2-7; TRBD2 might be the D (6 bases). The germline gives CDR1 MNHEY, CDR2 SMNVEV (reference sequence). V gave up 3 bases and J gave up 4 bases, with 19 bases separating them. CDR3 length: 16 amino acids. This CDR3 is CASSLAGQAKTYEQYF. CDR3 nucleotide sequence: TGTGCCAGCAGTTTGGCGGGGCAGGCCAAGACATACGAGCAGTACTTC.

This clone has more than one count but fewer than ten. V usage is TRBV5-1 and J usage is TRBJ1-4, with TRBD1 matching 7 bases. V dropped 3 bases and J dropped 4; count of bases not matched to a gene: 3. The CDR3 has 14 amino acids. The V gene's germline CDR1 is SGHRS and CDR2 YFSETQ. In nucleotides, the CDR3 is TGCGCCAGCAGCTCCGGGACAGATAATGAAAAACTGTTTTTT. Protein product: CASSSGTDNEKLFF.

This clone has just a few counts. The chain has TRBV7-9 and TRBJ1-4; D is uncertain. The V gene lost 0 bases and the J gene lost 8 bases, with 4 bases spanning the gap. CDR3 length: 12 amino acids. Germline lookup yields CDR1 SEHNR and CDR2 FQNEAQ (reference sequence). The CDR3 sequence: CASSLAEEKLFF. CDR3 in DNA: TGTGCCAGCAGCTTAGCAGAGGAAAAACTGTTTTTT.

This chain connects TRBV3-1 (or the pseudogene TRBV3-2) to TRBJ2-1, with a tentative D call TRBD2 (5 bases). Trimming shortened V by 2 bases and J by 9 bases, and 14 bases separated the two germline ends. CDR3 length: 14 residues. In germline, CDR1 is LGHDT, CDR2 YNNKEL (reference sequence). The CDR3 sequence: CASSQTTSAGEQFF. CDR3 coding DNA: TGTGCCAGCAGCCAAACCACATCTGCGGGTGAGCAGTTCTTC.

The V gene is TRBV9, the J gene TRBJ2-1, with 12 bases that match TRBD2. From germline, CDR1 is SGDLS and CDR2 YYNGEE. V dropped 4 bases and J dropped 3; count of bases not matched to a gene: 11. The CDR3 is made up of 18 amino acids. CDR3 in amino acids: CASSSPRTSGTNYNEQFF. The CDR3 DNA reads TGTGCCAGCAGCTCCCCAAGGACTAGCGGGACAAACTACAATGAGCAGTTCTTC.

The V and J genes are TRBV30 and TRBJ1-1, with D possibly matching TRBD1 (6 bases). Trimming removed 1 base at V and 2 bases at J, with 8 bases between. The germline gives CDR1 GTSNPN, CDR2 SVGIG (reference sequence). This CDR3 contains 13 residues. CDR3 in DNA: TGTGCCTGGAGTGGACAGGCCAACACTGAAGCTTTCTTT. It translates to CAWSGQANTEAFF.

The chain carries TRBV5-6 and TRBJ2-3, with 8 positions matching TRBD2. The V gene end was trimmed by 3 bases and the J gene end by 2 bases; junction bases not matched to a gene: 5. Germline loops: CDR1 SGHDT, CDR2 YYEEEE. This CDR3 spans 15 amino acids. CDR3 in amino acids: CASSYLAGSTDTQYF. In DNA form, the CDR3 reads TGTGCCAGCAGCTACCTAGCGGGTTCCACAGATACGCAGTATTTT.

The gene calls are TRBV4-1 and TRBJ1-2; no definite D call. The germline CDR1 and CDR2 sequences are MGHRA and YSYEKL. This CDR3 comprises 15 residues. Trimming removed 3 bases from V and 4 bases from J, with 15 bases in between. CDR3 DNA sequence: TGCGCCAGCAGCCAGGCGGACTCGTACGCCTATGGCTACACCTTC. It yields the protein CASSQADSYAYGYTF.